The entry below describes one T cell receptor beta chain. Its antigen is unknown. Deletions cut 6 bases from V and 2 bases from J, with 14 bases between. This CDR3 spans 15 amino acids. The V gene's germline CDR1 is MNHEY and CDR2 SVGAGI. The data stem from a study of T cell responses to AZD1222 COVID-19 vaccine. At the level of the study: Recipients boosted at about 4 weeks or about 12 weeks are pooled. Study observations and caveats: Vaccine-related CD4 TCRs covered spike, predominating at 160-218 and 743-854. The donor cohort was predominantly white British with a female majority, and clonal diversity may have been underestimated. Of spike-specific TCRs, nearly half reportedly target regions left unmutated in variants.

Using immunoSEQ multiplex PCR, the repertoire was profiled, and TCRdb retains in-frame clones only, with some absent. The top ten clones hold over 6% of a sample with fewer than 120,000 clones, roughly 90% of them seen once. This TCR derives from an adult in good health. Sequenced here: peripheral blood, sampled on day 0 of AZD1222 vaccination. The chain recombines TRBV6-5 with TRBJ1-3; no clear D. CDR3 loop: CASSRGPRAGNTIYF. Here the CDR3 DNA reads TGTGCCAGCAGCCGAGGACCGAGGGCTGGAAACACCATATATTTT.